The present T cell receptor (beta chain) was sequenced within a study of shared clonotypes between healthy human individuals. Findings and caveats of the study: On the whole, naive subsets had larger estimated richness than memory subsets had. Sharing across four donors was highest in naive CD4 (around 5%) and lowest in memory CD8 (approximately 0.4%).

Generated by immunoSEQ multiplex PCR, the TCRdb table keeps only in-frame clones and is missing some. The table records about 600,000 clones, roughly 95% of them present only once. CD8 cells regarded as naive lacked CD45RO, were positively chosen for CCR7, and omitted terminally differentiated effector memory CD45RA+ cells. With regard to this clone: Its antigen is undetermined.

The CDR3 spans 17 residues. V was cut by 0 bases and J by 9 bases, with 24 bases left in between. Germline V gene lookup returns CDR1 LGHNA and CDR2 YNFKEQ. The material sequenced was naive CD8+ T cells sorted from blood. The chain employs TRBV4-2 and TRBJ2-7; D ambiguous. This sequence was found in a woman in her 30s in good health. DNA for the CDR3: TGTGCCAGCAGCCAAGATCCCCCACGAGAAACGAGTTCGGGGCAGTACTTC. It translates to CASSQDPPRETSSGQYF.